One T cell receptor (beta chain) is described in this entry. Its antigen is not known. The missing conserved phenylalanine or tryptophan at the end of this CDR3 makes a read error likely. The data belong to a study of breast tumors, draining lymph nodes, adjacent tissues. Whole-study findings and limits: Tumor repertoires ranked between lymph nodes and nontumor tissue in diversity, with V and J gene preferences. The lymph node origin of tumor T cells was framed as consistent with a hypothesis, not demonstrated.

The length of the CDR3 is 13 residues. The germline V gene has CDR1 SGHTA and CDR2 FQGTGA. Samples came from axillary lymph nodes draining the breast cancer. TCRdb recomputed calls from the multiplex PCR reads with MiXCR, one row per CDR3 protein. The repertoire holds about 230,000 distinct CDR3 sequences, with roughly 32% as singletons. The J gene is TRBJ2-2, the V gene TRBV7-3, with TRBD2 matching 7 bases. Sequences were obtained from axillary lymph node tissue. The TCR comes from a female donor with breast cancer. Some clones in this sample may be carry-over from other donors' samples. The CDR3, as DNA: TGTGCCAGCAGCCCGGGGGGTACCGAGGAGCTGTTTTCT. This sequence encodes CASSPGGTEELFS.